Following are 17 T cell receptor beta chains from one sample sequenced in a study of shared T cell receptors in the human thymus. Profiled with immunoSEQ multiplex PCR; TCRdb holds only in-frame clones, not every one. The table has hundreds of thousands of clones, about 89% seen once. The data also belong to a second study, concerning human thymus T cells.

Material for sequencing was thymocytes. Receptors were obtained from a boy in the first two years of life with a congenital heart defect.

This chain connects TRBV4-3 to TRBJ2-1, with 8 bases identical to TRBD1. Germline V gene sequence: CDR1 LGHNA, CDR2 YSLEER. The CDR3 consists of 15 residues. The V gene end was trimmed by 4 bases and the J gene end by 2 bases; junction bases not matched to a gene: 4. This CDR3 reads CASSRRQGPYNEQFF. The CDR3 coding sequence is TGCGCCAGCAGCCGACGACAGGGGCCCTACAATGAGCAGTTCTTC.

The V and J genes are TRBV7-9 and TRBJ2-1, with TRBD2 identical over 7 bases. Germline CDR1 and CDR2: SEHNR and FQNEAQ (reference sequence). CDR3 length: 16 residues. J was trimmed by 3 bases and V by 8 bases; bases with no gene match: 13. The CDR3 sequence: CASAQTCSGGYNEQFF. CDR3 DNA sequence: TGTGCCAGCGCGCAGACGTGTTCGGGGGGCTACAATGAGCAGTTCTTC.

The chain is built from TRBV28 and TRBJ1-5; tentatively, D is TRBD1 (5 bases). V was clipped by 5 bases and J by 0 bases, with 17 bases between them. Germline V gene data show CDR1 as MDHEN and CDR2 as SYDVKM. The CDR3 extends over 17 amino acids. The DNA for the CDR3 is TGTGCCAGCAGTAACTGGGGGGTCGGCATTAGCAATCAGCCCCAGCATTTT. Amino acids: CASSNWGVGISNQPQHF.

This rearrangement joins TRBV2 to TRBJ1-3; D is unresolved. The CDR3 length is 14 residues. V was trimmed by 5 bases and J by 2 bases, leaving 10 bases between them. Germline values: CDR1 SNHLY, CDR2 FYNNEI. CDR3 loop: CASSSTRAGNTIYF. In nucleotides, the CDR3 is TGTGCCAGCAGTTCCACTCGAGCTGGAAACACCATATATTTT.

J is TRBJ2-5 and V is TRBV6-1; tentatively, D is TRBD2 (6 bases). Germline CDR1 MNHNS, CDR2 SASEGT. CDR3 length: 14 amino acids. V gave up 7 bases and J gave up 1 base, with 13 bases separating them. The CDR3 is CASNSLALQETQYF. CDR3 nucleotides: TGTGCCAGCAATTCACTAGCTCTCCAAGAGACCCAGTACTTC.

J is TRBJ2-3 and V is TRBV2; TRBD1 agrees at 8 bases. The junction had 4 bases not matched to a gene; V was cut back by 8 bases and J by 0 bases. In germline, CDR1 is SNHLY, CDR2 FYNNEI. This CDR3 comprises 14 residues. The CDR3: CASDQGASTDTQYF. The CDR3 DNA sequence: TGTGCCAGCGACCAGGGGGCGAGCACAGATACGCAGTATTTT.

This sequence joins TRBV2 and TRBJ2-1; D possibly corresponds to TRBD1 (5 bases). CDR1 and CDR2 (germline): SNHLY, FYNNEI. This CDR3 region has 19 residues. Trimming cost V 3 bases and J 0 bases, with 21 bases left between them. CDR3 protein: CASSDPYLTGFRSYNEQFF. The CDR3 DNA sequence: TGTGCCAGCAGTGACCCTTACCTTACAGGATTTCGCTCCTACAATGAGCAGTTCTTC. Supplemented by reference TRBV2 and TRBJ2-1, the full variable domain reads EPEVTQTPSHQVTQMGQEVILRCVPISNHLYFYWYRQILGQKVEFLVSFYNNEISEKSEIFDDQFSVERPDGSNFTLKIRSTKLEDSAMYFCASSDPYLTGFRSYNEQFFGPGTRLTVL.

The chain has TRBV14 and TRBJ1-2; 12 bases map to TRBD1. V gave up 1 base and J gave up 4 bases; unmatched junction bases: 7. CDR1 and CDR2 from the germline V gene are SGHDN and FVKESK. CDR3 length: 17 amino acids. DNA for the CDR3: TGTGCCAGCAGCCAAGGGGACAGGGGGCGCGAGATCTATGGCTACACCTTC. Protein: CASSQGDRGREIYGYTF.

This clone has only one observation. V usage is TRBV9 and J usage is TRBJ2-7; 10 bases line up with TRBD1. In germline, CDR1 is SGDLS, CDR2 YYNGEE. This CDR3 comprises 15 residues. J was trimmed by 5 bases and V by 4 bases; bases with no gene match: 9. CDR3 protein: CASSTGTGEADEQYF. CDR3 sequence (DNA): TGTGCCAGCAGCACCGGGACAGGGGAGGCCGACGAGCAGTACTTC.

The V gene is TRBV29-1, the J gene TRBJ1-3; D is unresolved. The ends were cut back, 0 bases at V and 0 bases at J, with 12 bases in the middle. The V gene's germline CDR1 is SQVTM and CDR2 ANQGSEA. The CDR3 runs to 16 residues. CDR3 residues: CSVEEFGEISGNTIYF. The CDR3, as DNA: TGCAGCGTTGAAGAGTTCGGGGAAATCTCTGGAAACACCATATATTTT.

The rearrangement uses TRBV30 and TRBJ2-7, with D maybe TRBD2 (6 bases). Germline assignment: CDR1 GTSNPN and CDR2 SVGIG (reference sequence). The CDR3 length is 11 residues. Between the trimmed V and J ends, which lost 3 bases and 6 bases, there was a span of 9 bases. The CDR3 loop is CAWSSAGEQYF. The DNA of the CDR3 is TGTGCCTGGAGCTCAGCGGGCGAGCAGTACTTC. The variable domain in full, with the rest retrieved from reference TRBV30 and TRBJ2-7, is SQTIHQWPATLVQPVGSPLSLECTVEGTSNPNLYWYRQAAGRGLQLLFYSVGIGQISSEVPQNLSASRPQDRQFILSSKKLLLSDSGFYLCAWSSAGEQYFGPGTRLTVT.

This chain connects TRBV28 to TRBJ1-5; 7 nucleotides line up with TRBD1. Per germline, CDR1 MDHEN and CDR2 SYDVKM. The CDR3 has 13 amino acids. After removal of 9 bases from V and 3 bases from J, the junction contained 5 bases not matched to a gene. CDR3 sequence: CASMGQPNQPQHF. The DNA for the CDR3 is TGTGCCAGTATGGGACAGCCCAATCAGCCCCAGCATTTT.

In its sample, this clone was seen a few times. Other DNA sequences in the sample encode the same CDR3. The chain couples TRBV7-6 to TRBJ1-6, with 7 bases fitting TRBD1. V shed 1 base, J shed 8 bases, and the junction held 2 bases outside the gene matches. The germline V gene has CDR1 SGHVS and CDR2 FNYEAQ. The CDR3 spans 14 residues. As DNA, the CDR3 is TGTGCCAGCAGCTTAGGGCAGGGGGATTCACCCCTCCACTTT. Amino acid sequence: CASSLGQGDSPLHF.

This chain links TRBV7-2 with TRBJ2-1, with 11 bases aligning to TRBD2. J gave up 4 bases and V 5 bases, and 10 bases lay outside the gene matches. The CDR3 length is 17 residues. CDR1 and CDR2 (germline): SGHTA, FQGNSA. The CDR3 is CASSPRRLAGGYNEQFF. The CDR3 nucleotides read TGTGCCAGCAGCCCTAGGCGTCTAGCGGGGGGTTACAATGAGCAGTTCTTC.

The chain employs TRBV4-3 and TRBJ2-5; TRBD2 might be the D (5 bases). Germline V gene data show CDR1 as LGHNA and CDR2 as YSLEER. The CDR3 has 14 amino acids. V was pared by 1 base and J by 4 bases, with 10 bases between. Here the CDR3 reads CASSQVLGRETQYF. In DNA form, the CDR3 reads TGCGCCAGCAGCCAAGTTCTGGGGAGAGAGACCCAGTACTTC.

Notes on this clone: In the same sample, other DNA sequences code for this CDR3. The chain uses TRBV1 and TRBJ1-6. TRBV1 is a recognized pseudogene. CDR3 length: 17 amino acids. This chain's CDR3 is CTSSQDWRSSYNSPLHF. Written as DNA, the CDR3 is TGCACCAGCAGCCAAGATTGGAGAAGCTCCTATAATTCACCCCTCCACTTT.

The chain is built from TRBV15 and TRBJ1-1; the match to TRBD1 covers 12 bases. The CDR3 is 17 residues long. V lost 9 bases and J lost 4; bases outside the gene matches: 15. CDR1 and CDR2 from the germline V gene are LNHNV and YYDKDF (reference sequence). The CDR3 loop reads CATSHNRDRGQRTEAFF. For the CDR3, the DNA is TGTGCCACTTCGCACAACCGGGACAGGGGGCAGCGCACTGAAGCTTTCTTT. The full variable domain, in which reference TRBV15 and TRBJ1-1 provide the parts outside the CDR3, is DAMVIQNPRYQVTQFGKPVTLSCSQTLNHNVMYWYQQKSSQAPKLLFHYYDKDFNNEADTPDNFQSRRPNTSFCFLDIRSPGLGDTAMYLCATSHNRDRGQRTEAFFGQGTRLTVV.